Described below is a single T cell receptor beta chain sequence and its context. These data originate in a study of shared clonotypes between healthy human individuals. About the study: CD4 naive and CD4 memory each took three plates per donor, while CD8 naive took two and CD8 memory one.

Using roughly 200 ng DNA, about 29,000 T cell genomes, the sorted-subset replicate PCRs were run. Assay used: immunoSEQ multiplex PCR; TCRdb lists only in-frame clones, some missing. The sample lists about 2.1 million clones; around 93% were seen once. The CDR3 is 14 residues long. The germline gives CDR1 MDHEN, CDR2 SYDVKM. The V end was cut by 6 bases, the J end by 8 bases, with 16 bases between. CD45RO-negative, CCR7-selected cells formed the naive CD8 fraction, which excluded terminally differentiated effector memory CD45RA+ cells. Adult donors, all healthy and HIV-negative, had no recent acute infections or vaccinations.

Material: naive CD8+ T cells from PBMCs. V is TRBV28 and J is TRBJ2-2, with D possibly matching TRBD1 (5 bases). This receptor was identified in a young man in good health. Some clones in this sample may be carry-over from other donors' samples. The CDR3 loop reads CASSLDSFWGELFF. The CDR3 nucleotides read TGTGCCAGCAGCTTAGACAGTTTCTGGGGGGAGCTGTTTTTT.